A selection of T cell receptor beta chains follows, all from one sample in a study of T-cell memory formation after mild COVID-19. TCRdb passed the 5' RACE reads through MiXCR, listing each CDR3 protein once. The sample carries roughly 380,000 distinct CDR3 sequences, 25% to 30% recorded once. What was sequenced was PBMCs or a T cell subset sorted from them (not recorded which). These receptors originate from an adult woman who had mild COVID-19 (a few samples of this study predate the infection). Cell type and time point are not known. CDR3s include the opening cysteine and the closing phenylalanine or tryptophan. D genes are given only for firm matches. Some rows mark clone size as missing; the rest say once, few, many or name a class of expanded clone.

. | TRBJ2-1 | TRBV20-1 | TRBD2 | TGCAGTGCGAGGACTAGTGTTGAGCAGTTCTTC | CSARTSVEQFF
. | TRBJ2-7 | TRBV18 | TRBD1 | TGTGCCAGCTCACCCCGGGACAGGTCCCACGAGCAGTACTTC | CASSPRDRSHEQYF
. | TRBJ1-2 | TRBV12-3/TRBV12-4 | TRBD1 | TGTGCCAGCAGTTACAGGGGAGGCGGTGGCTACACCTTC | CASSYRGGGGYTF
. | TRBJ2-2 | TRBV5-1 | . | TGCGCCAGCAGCGATGACCAGGGACGAGCCGGGGAGCTGTTTTTT | CASSDDQGRAGELFF
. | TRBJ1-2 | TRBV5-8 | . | TGTGCCAGCAGCTTGGTAGGGCAGTCAAACTATGGCTACACCTTC | CASSLVGQSNYGYTF
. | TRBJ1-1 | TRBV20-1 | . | TGCAGTGCTAGTGGGACCCGAGATGTGTGGGGGGCTGAAGCTTTCTTT | CSASGTRDVWGAEAFF
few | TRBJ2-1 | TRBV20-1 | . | TGCAGTGCTAGTGGGCGGGACCTGGCCTTTTACAATGAGCAGTTCTTC | CSASGRDLAFYNEQFF
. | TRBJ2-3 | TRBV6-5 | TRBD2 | TGTGCCAGCAGTTACGCGACCCCGGGACTAGCATTTAGCACAGATACGCAGTATTTT | CASSYATPGLAFSTDTQYF
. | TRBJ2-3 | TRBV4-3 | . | TGCGCCAGCAGCCAAGACTCCTACACAGATACGCAGTATTTT | CASSQDSYTDTQYF
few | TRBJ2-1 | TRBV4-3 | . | TGCGCCAGCAGCCAAGCCGGGGGACCCCACAATGAGCAGTTCTTC | CASSQAGGPHNEQFF
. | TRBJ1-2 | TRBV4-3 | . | TGCGCCAGCAGCCAAGATCCCCTTCTAGGAAAAGGCTACACCTTC | CASSQDPLLGKGYTF
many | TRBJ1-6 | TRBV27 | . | TGTGCCAGCAGTTTATTGGATAATTCACCCCTCCACTTT | CASSLLDNSPLHF
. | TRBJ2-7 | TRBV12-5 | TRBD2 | TGTGCTAGTGGCTTCACGCACCGCCCTCTGCAGCGGGAGGGGTTCTCCTACGAGCAGTACTTC | CASGFTHRPLQREGFSYEQYF
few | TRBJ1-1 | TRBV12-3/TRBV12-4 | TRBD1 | TGTGCCAGCAGCTTGGATCCGACAGGGAGAACTGAAGCTTTCTTT | CASSLDPTGRTEAFF
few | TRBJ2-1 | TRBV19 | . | TGTGCCAGTAAGCGGGCAAACTACAATGAGCAGTTCTTC | CASKRANYNEQFF
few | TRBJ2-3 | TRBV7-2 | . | TGTGCCAGCACCACTTATATCGAGGATACGCAGTATTTT | CASTTYIEDTQYF
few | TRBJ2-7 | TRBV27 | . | TGTGCCAGCAGTTTACGTGTCGGGGAGACCTACGAGCAGTACTTC | CASSLRVGETYEQYF
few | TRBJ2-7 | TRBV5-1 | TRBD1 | TGCGCCAGCACCGCCGGGCAGGGGGCGTACGAGCAGTACTTC | CASTAGQGAYEQYF
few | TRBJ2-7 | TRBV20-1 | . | TGCAGTGCTAGACCGGGACGGTCCTACGAGCAGTACTTC | CSARPGRSYEQYF
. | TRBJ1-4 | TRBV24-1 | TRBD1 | TGTGCCACCAGTGATATGACAGGGGATGGTGAAAAACTGTTTTTT | CATSDMTGDGEKLFF
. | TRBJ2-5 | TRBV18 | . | TGTGCCAGCTCACCGCTGGGGCAGGGCGGAGAGACCCAGTACTTC | CASSPLGQGGETQYF
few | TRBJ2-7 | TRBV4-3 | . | TGCGCCAGCAGCCAAGAACCGAACGCGGCCCCCTACGAGCAGTACTTC | CASSQEPNAAPYEQYF
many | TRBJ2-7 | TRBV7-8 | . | TGTGCCAGCAGCTCGCGGGTAGGGTTCTACGAGCAGTACTTC | CASSSRVGFYEQYF
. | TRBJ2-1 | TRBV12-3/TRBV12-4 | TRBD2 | TGTGCCAGCAGTTTCCCCCTCGGGGGGGACAATGAGCAGTTCTTC | CASSFPLGGDNEQFF
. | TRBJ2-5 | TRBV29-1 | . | TGCAGCGTTGGCCCTCAAGAGACCCAGTACTTC | CSVGPQETQYF
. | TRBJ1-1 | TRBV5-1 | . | TGCGCCAGCAGCTTGGGACAGATCAGTAACACTGAAGCTTTCTTT | CASSLGQISNTEAFF
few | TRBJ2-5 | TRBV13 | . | TGTGCCAGCAGCTTACGGGGGAAGGAGACCCAGTACTTC | CASSLRGKETQYF
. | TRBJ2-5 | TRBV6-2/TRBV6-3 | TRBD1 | TGTGCCAGCAGTGAGGGGGCGCGAGAGACCCAGTACTTC | CASSEGARETQYF
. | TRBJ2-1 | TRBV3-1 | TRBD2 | TGTGCCAGCAGCCCCTTGTGGCGAACGACTAGCGGTCAAGGCAATGAGCAGTTCTTC | CASSPLWRTTSGQGNEQFF
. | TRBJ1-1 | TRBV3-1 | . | TGTGCCAGCAGCCGCTCCGGGGGCTTCTCGGAAGCTTTCTTT | CASSRSGGFSEAFF
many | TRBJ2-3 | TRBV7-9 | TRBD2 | TGTGCCAGCAGCGTGGGGGGACTAGGCACAGATACGCAGTATTTT | CASSVGGLGTDTQYF
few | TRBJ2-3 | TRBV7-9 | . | TGTGCCGACAGATTGGAATCAGATACGCAGTATTTT | CADRLESDTQYF
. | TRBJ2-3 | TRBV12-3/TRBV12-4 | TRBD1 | TGTGCCAGCAGTTTAACCCAGGGGGCTAATACGCAGTATTTT | CASSLTQGANTQYF
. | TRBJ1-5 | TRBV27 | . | TGTGCCAGCAGCTCTACCGACAATCAGCCCCAGCATTTT | CASSSTDNQPQHF
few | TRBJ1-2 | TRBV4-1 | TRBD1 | TGCGCCAGCAGCCTAGGAATGAGGGACAGACTTAACTATGGCTACACCTTC | CASSLGMRDRLNYGYTF
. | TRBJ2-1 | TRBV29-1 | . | TGCAGCCGGCTAAATTCCTACAATGAGCAGTTCTTC | CSRLNSYNEQFF
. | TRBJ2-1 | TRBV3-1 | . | TGTGCCAGCAGCCAAGATGTGGAAAGCTTGCAGTTCTTC | CASSQDVESLQFF
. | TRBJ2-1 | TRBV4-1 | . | TGCGCCAGCAGCCAAGGCGGAGGACCCGGCTACAATGAGCAGTTCTTC | CASSQGGGPGYNEQFF
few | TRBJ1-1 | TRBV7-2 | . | TGTGCCAGCAGCACGGGCCAGTTGCTACACACTGAAGCTTTCTTT | CASSTGQLLHTEAFF
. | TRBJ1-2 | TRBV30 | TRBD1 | TGTGCCTGTAGGACAGGGTCCTATGGCTACACCTTC | CACRTGSYGYTF
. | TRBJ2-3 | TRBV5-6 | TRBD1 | TGTGCCAGCAGCTTTATCGACAGGGATGGAGATACGCAGTATTTT | CASSFIDRDGDTQYF
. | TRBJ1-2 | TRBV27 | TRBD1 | TGTGCCAGCAGTTATGCCGAGGGGGCCGGGTTCTATGGCTACACCTTC | CASSYAEGAGFYGYTF
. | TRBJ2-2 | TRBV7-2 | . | TGTGCCAGCAGCCGGGAAATCCTAACCGGGGAGCTGTTTTTT | CASSREILTGELFF
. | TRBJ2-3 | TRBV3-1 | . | TGTGCCAGCAGCCTAGGACATGGCACAGATACGCAGTATTTT | CASSLGHGTDTQYF
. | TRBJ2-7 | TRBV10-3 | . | TGTGCCATCAGTGACTCTAGCGCCAGCTCCTACGAGCAGTACTTC | CAISDSSASSYEQYF
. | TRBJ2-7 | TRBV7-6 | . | TGTGCCAGCAGCACTTACTTCGGGGCTGGTGACCACGAGCAGTACTTC | CASSTYFGAGDHEQYF
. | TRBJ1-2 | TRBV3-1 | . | TGTGCCAGCAGCCAAGGGCTCAGGGGCCTTGGCTACACCTTC | CASSQGLRGLGYTF
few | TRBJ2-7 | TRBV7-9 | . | TGTGCCAGCAGCCCTAAGGACACCTACGAGCAGTACTTC | CASSPKDTYEQYF
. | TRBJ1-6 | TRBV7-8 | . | TGTGCCAGCAGCCTAGACCCCCCGAGCTCCTATAATTCACCCCTCCACTTT | CASSLDPPSSYNSPLHF
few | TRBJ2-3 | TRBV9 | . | TGTGCCAGCAGTAAGTGGGAACCCCCGCAGTATTTT | CASSKWEPPQYF
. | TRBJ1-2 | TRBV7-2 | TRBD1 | TGTGCCAGCAGCTATACAACCGGGACAGGGGGCGGCTACACCTTC | CASSYTTGTGGGYTF
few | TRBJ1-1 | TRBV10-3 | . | TGTGCCATCAGTGAGTCGAAGGGGAACACTGAAGCTTTCTTT | CAISESKGNTEAFF
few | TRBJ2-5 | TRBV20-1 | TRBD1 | TGCAGTGCGAATGGACAGGGGAACTTTGCGGCGGAGACCCAGTACTTC | CSANGQGNFAAETQYF
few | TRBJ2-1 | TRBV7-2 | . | TGTGCCAGCAGTCCAGTGGGGGGTTCGGGTGAGCAGTTCTTC | CASSPVGGSGEQFF
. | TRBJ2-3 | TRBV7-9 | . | TGTGCCAGCACCCCCCGGGGCGGCCCCACCGATACGCAGTATTTT | CASTPRGGPTDTQYF
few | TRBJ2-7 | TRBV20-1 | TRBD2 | TGCAGTGCTAGCCCGGCGGGAGTGGTTTACTACGAGCAGTACTTC | CSASPAGVVYYEQYF
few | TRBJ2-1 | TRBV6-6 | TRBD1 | TGTGCCAGCAGCCGGGGACAGGGGGCGCTGACCTACAATGAGCAGTTCTTC | CASSRGQGALTYNEQFF
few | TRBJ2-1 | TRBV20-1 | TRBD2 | TGCAGTGCTAGAGTAGGACTAGCGGCCTCCTACAATGAGCAGTTCTTC | CSARVGLAASYNEQFF
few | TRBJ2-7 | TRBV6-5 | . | TGTGCCAGCAGTATATCAGGGGCCAATTCCTACGAGCAGTACTTC | CASSISGANSYEQYF